Below are 8 T cell receptor beta chains sequenced from a single sample in a study of T cells expressing NK-cell markers. No DNA is given; TCRdb re-called the 5' RACE reads and lists each CDR3 protein once. This sample's table has about 260,000 distinct CDR3 sequences. The sample taken for sequencing was blood T cells: a sorted CD56 or NKG2C T cell subset, CD4+ or CD8+ T cells, or bulk PBMC T cells (not recorded which). The receptors here all came from a woman between 18 and 70 years old in good health.

The chain links TRBV12-3 or TRBV12-4 to TRBJ2-1. There are 16 residues in the CDR3. The CDR3 is CASRITQGDSYSEQFF.

The CDR3 spells CASRGPGDQPQHF. This chain uses TRBV6-1 with TRBJ1-5; checking the TCRdb D call of TRBD1 is not possible without DNA. This CDR3 is 13 amino acids long. CDR1 and CDR2 (germline): MNHNS, SASEGT.

The chain couples TRBV19 to TRBJ2-3. CDR3 length: 14 residues. Germline values: CDR1 LNHDA, CDR2 SQIVND (reference sequence). This chain's CDR3 is CASSIDGSTDTQYF.

The V gene is TRBV5-1, the J gene TRBJ2-7; lacking DNA, the TRBD1 call made by TCRdb goes unchecked. The CDR3 totals 13 residues. Germline assignment: CDR1 SGHRS and CDR2 YFSETQ. This chain's CDR3 is CASSLGPAGEQYF.

The chain is built from TRBV5-1 and TRBJ2-5. Germline loops: CDR1 SGHRS, CDR2 YFSETQ. The CDR3 loop spans 15 amino acids. This CDR3 reads CASSLGTDYQETQYF. Full variable domain (rest looked up from reference TRBV5-1 and TRBJ2-5): KAGVTQTPRYLIKTRGQQVTLSCSPISGHRSVSWYQQTPGQGLQFLFEYFSETQRNKGNFPGRFSGRQFSNSRSEMNVSTLELGDSALYLCASSLGTDYQETQYFGPGTRLLVL.

The V and J genes are TRBV4-3 and TRBJ1-2. The V gene's germline CDR1 is LGHNA and CDR2 YSLEER. The CDR3 is 14 amino acids. The CDR3: CASSQGGTNYGYTF.

V usage is TRBV11-1 and J usage is TRBJ2-3; TCRdb outputs TRBD1, but without DNA this stays unchecked. Germline assignment: CDR1 SGHAT and CDR2 FQDESV (reference sequence). The CDR3 spans 18 residues. CDR3 sequence: CASSSKARLRIITDTQYF.

This sequence joins TRBV20-1 and TRBJ2-1; TCRdb's assignment of TRBD2 cannot be checked, as there is no DNA. The V gene's germline CDR1 is DFQATT and CDR2 SNEGSKA (reference sequence). This CDR3 region has 15 residues. CDR3 loop: CSASSSGRINNEQFF.